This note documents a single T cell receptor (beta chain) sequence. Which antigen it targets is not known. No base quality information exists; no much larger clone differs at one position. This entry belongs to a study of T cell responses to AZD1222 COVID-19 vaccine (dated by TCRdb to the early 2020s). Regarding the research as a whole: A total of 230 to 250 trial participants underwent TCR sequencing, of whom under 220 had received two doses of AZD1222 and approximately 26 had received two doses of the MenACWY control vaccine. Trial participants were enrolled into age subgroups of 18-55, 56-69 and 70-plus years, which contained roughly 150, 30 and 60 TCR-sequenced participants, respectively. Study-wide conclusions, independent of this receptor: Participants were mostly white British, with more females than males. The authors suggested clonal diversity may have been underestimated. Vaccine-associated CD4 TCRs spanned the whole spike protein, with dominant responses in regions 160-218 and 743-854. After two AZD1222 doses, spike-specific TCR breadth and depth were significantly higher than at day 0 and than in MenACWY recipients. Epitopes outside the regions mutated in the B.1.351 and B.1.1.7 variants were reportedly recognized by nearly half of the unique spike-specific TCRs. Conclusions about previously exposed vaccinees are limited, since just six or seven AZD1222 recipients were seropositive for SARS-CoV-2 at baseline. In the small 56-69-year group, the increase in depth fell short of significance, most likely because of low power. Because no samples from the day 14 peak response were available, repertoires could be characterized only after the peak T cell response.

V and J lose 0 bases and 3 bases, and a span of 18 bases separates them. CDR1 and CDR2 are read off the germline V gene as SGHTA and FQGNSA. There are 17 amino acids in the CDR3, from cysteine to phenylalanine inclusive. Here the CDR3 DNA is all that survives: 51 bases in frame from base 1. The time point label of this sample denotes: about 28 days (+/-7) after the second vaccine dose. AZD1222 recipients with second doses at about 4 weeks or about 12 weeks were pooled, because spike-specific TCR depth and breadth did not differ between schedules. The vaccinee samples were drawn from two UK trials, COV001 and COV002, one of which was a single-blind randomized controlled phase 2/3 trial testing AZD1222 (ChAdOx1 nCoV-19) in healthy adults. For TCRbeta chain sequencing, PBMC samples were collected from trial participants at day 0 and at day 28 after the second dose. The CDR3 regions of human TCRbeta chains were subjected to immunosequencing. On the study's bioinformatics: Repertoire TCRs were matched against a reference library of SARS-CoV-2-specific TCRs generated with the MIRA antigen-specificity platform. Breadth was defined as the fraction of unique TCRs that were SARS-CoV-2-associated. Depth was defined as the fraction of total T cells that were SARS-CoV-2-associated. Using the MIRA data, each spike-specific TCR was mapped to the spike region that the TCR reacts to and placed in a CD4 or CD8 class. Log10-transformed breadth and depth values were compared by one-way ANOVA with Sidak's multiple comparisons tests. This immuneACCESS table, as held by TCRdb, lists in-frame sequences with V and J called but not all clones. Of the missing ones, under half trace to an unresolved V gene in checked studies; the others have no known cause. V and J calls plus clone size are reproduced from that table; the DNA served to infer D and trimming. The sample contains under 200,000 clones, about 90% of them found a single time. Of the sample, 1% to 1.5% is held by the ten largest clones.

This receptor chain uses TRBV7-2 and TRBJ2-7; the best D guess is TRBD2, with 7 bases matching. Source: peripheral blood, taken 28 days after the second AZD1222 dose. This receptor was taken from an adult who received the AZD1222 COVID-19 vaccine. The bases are TGTGCCAGCAGCTTAGCTGCCGGGGGGCTGGGACTCTACGAGCAGTACTTC. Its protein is CASSLAAGGLGLYEQYF.